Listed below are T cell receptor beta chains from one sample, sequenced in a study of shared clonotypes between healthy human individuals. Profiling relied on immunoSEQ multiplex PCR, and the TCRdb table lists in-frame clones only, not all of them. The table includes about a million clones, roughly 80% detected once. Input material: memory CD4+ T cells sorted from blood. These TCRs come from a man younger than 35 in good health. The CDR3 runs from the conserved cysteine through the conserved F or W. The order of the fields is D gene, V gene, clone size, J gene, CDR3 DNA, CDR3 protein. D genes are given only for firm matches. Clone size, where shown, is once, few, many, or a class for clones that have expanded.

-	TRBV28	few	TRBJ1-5	TGTGCCAGCATTCTCCTACAAGGAGGGGCCCAGCATTTT	CASILLQGGAQHF
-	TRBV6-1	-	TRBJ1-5	TGTGCCAGCAGTCAGGAGGCGGCCTATCAGCCCCAGCATTTT	CASSQEAAYQPQHF
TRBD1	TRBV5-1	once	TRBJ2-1	TGCGCCAGCAGCTGGGGACAGGGGGCTTACAATGGTGAGCAGTTCTTC	CASSWGQGAYNGEQFF
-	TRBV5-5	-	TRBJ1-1	TGTGCCAGCAGCCCGTTGGTAACAGGGAGCACTGAAGCTTTCTTT	CASSPLVTGSTEAFF
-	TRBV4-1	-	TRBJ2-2	TGCGCCAGCAGCCAAGTCCCAGGGTCCACCGGGGAGCTGTTTTTT	CASSQVPGSTGELFF
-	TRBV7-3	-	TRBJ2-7	TGTGCCAGCAGCTTAATCCCCGGCTACGAGCAGTACTTC	CASSLIPGYEQYF
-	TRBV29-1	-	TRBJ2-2	TGCAGCGTTCAGCCGAACACCGGGGAGCTGTTTTTT	CSVQPNTGELFF
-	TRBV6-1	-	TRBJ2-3	TGTGCCAGCAGTGAATCAAGTCTCACGGTCACAGATACGCAGTATTTT	CASSESSLTVTDTQYF
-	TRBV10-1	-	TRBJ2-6	TGCGCCAGCAGTGACGGCTCTGGGGCCAACGTCCTGACTTTC	CASSDGSGANVLTF
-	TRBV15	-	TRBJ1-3	TGTGCCACCAGCAGAGGGAGCTCTGGAAACACCATATATTTT	CATSRGSSGNTIYF
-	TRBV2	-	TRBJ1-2	TGTGCCAGCAGGCAGGCTTCCTATGGCTACACCTTC	CASRQASYGYTF
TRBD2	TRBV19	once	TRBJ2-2	TGTGCCAGTAGCATTGGTATTAGCGGGGCCGGGGAGCTGTTTTTT	CASSIGISGAGELFF
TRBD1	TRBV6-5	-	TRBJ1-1	TGTGCCAGCAGTTACCGACAGGGAGGGTATAAGGAAGCTTTCTTT	CASSYRQGGYKEAFF
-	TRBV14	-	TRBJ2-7	TGTGCCAGCAGCCAAGCCCCGGGTAGCGGTACCTACGAGCAGTACTTC	CASSQAPGSGTYEQYF
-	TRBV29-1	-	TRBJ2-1	TGCAGCGGTAAGGGATGGGGGACTGGGACCAATGAGCAGTTCTTC	CSGKGWGTGTNEQFF
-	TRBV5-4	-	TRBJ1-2	TGTGCCAGCAGCTCCCCAAGTCCGGGGGCCAGGGGCTATGGCTACACCTTC	CASSSPSPGARGYGYTF
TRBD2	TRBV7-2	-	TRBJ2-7	TGTGCCAGCAGCGTTAGCGGGGTTAGCTACGAGCAGTACTTC	CASSVSGVSYEQYF
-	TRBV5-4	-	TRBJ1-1	TGTGCCAGCAGCTTGGCGGGCGGTTTGAACACTGAAGCTTTCTTT	CASSLAGGLNTEAFF
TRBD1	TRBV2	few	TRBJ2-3	TGTGCCAGCAGTGACAGGGGGAGAAGCACAGATACGCAGTATTTT	CASSDRGRSTDTQYF
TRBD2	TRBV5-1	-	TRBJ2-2	TGCGCCAGCAGCTCGTCGTGGAGCGGGGGGGCGAACACCGGGGAGCTGTTTTTT	CASSSSWSGGANTGELFF
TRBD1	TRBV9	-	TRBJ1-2	TGTGCCAGCAATGCGGGACAGGGGCTTTATGGCTACACCTTC	CASNAGQGLYGYTF
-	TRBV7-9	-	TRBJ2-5	TGTGCCAGCAGCTTATCTCTAGGAGGAGAGACCCAGTACTTC	CASSLSLGGETQYF
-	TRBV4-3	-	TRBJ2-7	TGCGCCAGCAGCCAAGAGGGTTCGGCGGTCGAGCAGTACTTC	CASSQEGSAVEQYF
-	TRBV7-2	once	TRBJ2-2	TGTGCCAGCAGCCACAGATCCGGGGAGCTGTTTTTT	CASSHRSGELFF
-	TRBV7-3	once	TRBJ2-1	TGTGCCAGCAGCTTAACGCCCGTTGGGGCCAATGAGCAGTTCTTC	CASSLTPVGANEQFF
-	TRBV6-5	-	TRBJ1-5	TGTGCCAGCAGTCGCCAGGGAAGCAATCAGCCCCAGCATTTT	CASSRQGSNQPQHF
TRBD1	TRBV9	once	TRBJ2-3	TGTGCCAGCAGCCCGCGACAGGGCGGGACAGATACGCAGTATTTT	CASSPRQGGTDTQYF
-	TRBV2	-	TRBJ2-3	TGTGCCAGCAGCGTGGCAGATACGCAGTATTTT	CASSVADTQYF
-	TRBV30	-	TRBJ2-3	TGTGCCTGGGGAAGGCGGCAGGTCCTTGGAGATACGCAGTATTTT	CAWGRRQVLGDTQYF
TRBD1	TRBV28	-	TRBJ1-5	TGTGCCAGCAGTTCCGGGACAGGGAGATTTCAGCCCCAGCATTTT	CASSSGTGRFQPQHF
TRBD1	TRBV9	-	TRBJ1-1	TGTGCCAGCAGCGTAGTTGGACAGGGAGACACTGAAGCTTTCTTT	CASSVVGQGDTEAFF
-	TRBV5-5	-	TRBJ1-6	TGTGCCAGCAGCCTGGATGTCGCCGGGACGTGGTCACCCCTCCACTTT	CASSLDVAGTWSPLHF
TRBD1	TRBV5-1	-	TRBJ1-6	TGCGCCAGCAGCGCCACCTTACAGGGGGCGCTGAATTCACCCCTCCACTTT	CASSATLQGALNSPLHF
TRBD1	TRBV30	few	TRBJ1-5	TGTGCCTGGAGTAGGGACAGAACAGGGGATAGCAATCAGCCCCAGCATTTT	CAWSRDRTGDSNQPQHF
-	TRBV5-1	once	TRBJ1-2	TGCGCCAGCAGCTTGGGGTATGGCTACACCTTC	CASSLGYGYTF
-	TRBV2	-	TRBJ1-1	TGTGCCAGCAGTGACGACAGCCCCCGGGGGGCTTTCTTT	CASSDDSPRGAFF
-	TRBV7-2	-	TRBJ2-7	TGTGCCAGCAGCTTAGTTGGGGGAGGTTCCTACGAGCAGTACTTC	CASSLVGGGSYEQYF
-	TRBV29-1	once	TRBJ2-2	TGCAGCGTTCGTCTTGGGCGAGCCACCGGGGAGCTGTTTTTT	CSVRLGRATGELFF
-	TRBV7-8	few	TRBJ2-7	TGTGCCAGCAGCTTAGGCGGCGGAGGCTACGAGCAGTACTTC	CASSLGGGGYEQYF
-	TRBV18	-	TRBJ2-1	TGTGCCAGCTCACCACCGTCTAGGATTCCGTACGAGCAGTTCTTC	CASSPPSRIPYEQFF
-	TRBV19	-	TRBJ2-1	TGTGCCAGTAGTGCCCAGACAGCCCGCTCCTACAATGAGCAGTTCTTC	CASSAQTARSYNEQFF
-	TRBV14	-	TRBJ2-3	TGTGCCAGCGGCCACATACAGTCCGGCACAGATACGCAGTATTTT	CASGHIQSGTDTQYF
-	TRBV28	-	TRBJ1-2	TGTGCCAGCAGTTTAGACTATGGCTACACCTTC	CASSLDYGYTF
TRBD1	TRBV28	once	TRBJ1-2	TGTGCCAGCACCAAGGGGGACAGGGAGACGGACGGCTACACCTTC	CASTKGDRETDGYTF
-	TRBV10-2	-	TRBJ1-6	TGCGCCAGCAGTGAGTCTCCGGGTAATTCTTCACCCCTCCACTTT	CASSESPGNSSPLHF
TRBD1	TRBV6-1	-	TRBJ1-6	TGTGCCAGCATTCGGACAGGGGGGTCACCCCTCCACTTT	CASIRTGGSPLHF
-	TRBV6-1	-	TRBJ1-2	TGTGCCAGCAGTGAAGCAATTGTGGGGGGGCGAGGCTATGGCTACACCTTC	CASSEAIVGGRGYGYTF
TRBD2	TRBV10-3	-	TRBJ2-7	TGTGCCATCAGGCCGGGGACTAGCGGGGGGCTACTAACCTACGAGCAGTACTTC	CAIRPGTSGGLLTYEQYF
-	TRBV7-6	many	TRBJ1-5	TGTGCCAGCAGCTTGCAATGGGGAAGCAATCAGCCCCAGCATTTT	CASSLQWGSNQPQHF
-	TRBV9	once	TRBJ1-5	TGTGCCAGCAGCGAAACTGGAGGGGGCAATCAGCCCCAGCATTTT	CASSETGGGNQPQHF
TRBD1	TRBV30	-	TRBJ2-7	TGTGCCTCCCATAGGACAGGGGTCCCCTACGAGCAGTACTTC	CASHRTGVPYEQYF